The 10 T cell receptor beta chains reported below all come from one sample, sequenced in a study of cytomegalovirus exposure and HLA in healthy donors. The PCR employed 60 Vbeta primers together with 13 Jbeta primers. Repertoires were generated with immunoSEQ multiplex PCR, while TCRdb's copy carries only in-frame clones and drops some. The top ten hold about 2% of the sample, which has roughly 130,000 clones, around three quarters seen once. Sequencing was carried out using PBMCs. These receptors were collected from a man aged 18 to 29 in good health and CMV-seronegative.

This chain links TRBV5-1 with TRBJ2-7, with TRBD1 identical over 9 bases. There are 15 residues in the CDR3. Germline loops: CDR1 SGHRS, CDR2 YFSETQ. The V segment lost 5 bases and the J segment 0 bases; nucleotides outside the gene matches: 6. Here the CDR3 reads CASRRTGESSYEQYV. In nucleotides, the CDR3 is TGCGCCAGCAGACGGACAGGGGAAAGCTCCTACGAGCAGTACGTC.

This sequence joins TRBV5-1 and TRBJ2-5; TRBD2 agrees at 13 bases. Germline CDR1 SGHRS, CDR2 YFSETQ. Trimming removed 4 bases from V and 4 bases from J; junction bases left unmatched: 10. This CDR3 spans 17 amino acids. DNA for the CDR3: TGCGCCAGCAGCATAGGACTAGCGGGAGCAGGGGGAGAGACCCAGTACTTC. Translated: CASSIGLAGAGGETQYF.

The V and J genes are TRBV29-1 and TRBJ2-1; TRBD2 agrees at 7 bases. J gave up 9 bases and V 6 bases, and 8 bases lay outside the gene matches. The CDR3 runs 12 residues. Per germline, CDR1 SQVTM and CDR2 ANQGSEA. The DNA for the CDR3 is TGCAGCGTGGGTGGACTAGTGGGTGAGCAGTTCTTC. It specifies CSVGGLVGEQFF.

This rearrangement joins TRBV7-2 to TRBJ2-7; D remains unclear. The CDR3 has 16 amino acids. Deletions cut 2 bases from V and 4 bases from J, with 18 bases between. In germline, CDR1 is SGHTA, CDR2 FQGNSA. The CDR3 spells CASSLSTAVIIYEQYF. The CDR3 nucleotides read TGTGCCAGCAGCTTATCAACAGCCGTAATAATTTACGAGCAGTACTTC.

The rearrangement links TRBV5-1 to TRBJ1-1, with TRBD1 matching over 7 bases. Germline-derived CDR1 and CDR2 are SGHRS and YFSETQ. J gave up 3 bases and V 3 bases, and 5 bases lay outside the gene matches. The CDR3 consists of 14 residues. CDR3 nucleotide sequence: TGCGCCAGCAGCTCCAGGGGGTCTGACACTGAAGCTTTCTTT. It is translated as CASSSRGSDTEAFF. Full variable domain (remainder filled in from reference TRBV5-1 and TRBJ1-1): KAGVTQTPRYLIKTRGQQVTLSCSPISGHRSVSWYQQTPGQGLQFLFEYFSETQRNKGNFPGRFSGRQFSNSRSEMNVSTLELGDSALYLCASSSRGSDTEAFFGQGTRLTVV.

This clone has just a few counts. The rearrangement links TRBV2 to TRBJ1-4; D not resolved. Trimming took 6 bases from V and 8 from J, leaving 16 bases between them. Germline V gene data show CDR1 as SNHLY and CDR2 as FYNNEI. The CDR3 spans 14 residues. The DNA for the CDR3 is TGTGCCAGCAGCCCAGAGGAGTTTGGAGAAAAACTGTTTTTT. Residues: CASSPEEFGEKLFF.

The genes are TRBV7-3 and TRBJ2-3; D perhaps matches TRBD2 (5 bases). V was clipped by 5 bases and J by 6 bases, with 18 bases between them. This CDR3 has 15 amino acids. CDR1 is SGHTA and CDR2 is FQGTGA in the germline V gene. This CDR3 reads CASSLGPLEVDTQYF. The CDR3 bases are TGTGCCAGCAGCCTCGGACCTCTGGAGGTGGATACGCAGTATTTT.

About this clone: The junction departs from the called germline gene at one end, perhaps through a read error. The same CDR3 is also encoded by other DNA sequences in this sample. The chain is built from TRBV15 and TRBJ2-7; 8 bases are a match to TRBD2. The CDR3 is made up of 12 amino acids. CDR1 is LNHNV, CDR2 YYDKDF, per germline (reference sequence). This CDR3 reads CATGGEGYEQYF. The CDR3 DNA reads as TGCGCCACCGGGGGGGAGGGCTACGAGCAGTACTTC.

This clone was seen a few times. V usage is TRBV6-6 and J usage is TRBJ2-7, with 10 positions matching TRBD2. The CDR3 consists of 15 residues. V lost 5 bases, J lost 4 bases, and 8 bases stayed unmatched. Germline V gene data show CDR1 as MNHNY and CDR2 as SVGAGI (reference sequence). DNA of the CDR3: TGTGCCAGCAGTGAGGGACTAGCGCTTCATTACGAGCAGTACTTC. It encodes CASSEGLALHYEQYF.

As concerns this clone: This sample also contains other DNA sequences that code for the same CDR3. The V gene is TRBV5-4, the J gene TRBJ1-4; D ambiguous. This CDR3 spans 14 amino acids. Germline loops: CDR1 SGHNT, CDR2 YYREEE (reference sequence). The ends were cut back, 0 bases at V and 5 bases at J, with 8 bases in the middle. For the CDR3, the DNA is TGTGCCAGCAGCTTGGAATCCTCGAATGAAAAACTGTTTTTT. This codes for CASSLESSNEKLFF.